This T cell receptor beta chain was recovered during a study of control samples from healthy donors and cancer patients (dated by TCRdb to 2018 to 2021). Turning to this clone: Its cognate antigen has yet to be identified. It has no much larger one-base neighbor in the sample; base qualities were not kept.

To prepare the library, the immunoSEQ multiplex PCR assay was applied. TCRdb carries this immuneACCESS record with in-frame sequences only. Its versions omit some clonotypes, under half of them owing to an unresolved V gene in the studies checked, with the rest unexplained. Across this sample there are roughly 70,000 clones, with 84% seen only once. The ten largest clones add up to under 30% of the sample. V loses 5 bases, J loses 3 bases, and the germline ends lie 6 bases apart. The CDR3, from cysteine to phenylalanine, totals 12 residues. Here the CDR3 DNA is all that survives: 36 bases in frame from base 1. From the germline V gene, CDR1 is MRHNA and CDR2 is SNTAGT.

The source of this sequence is a man aged 45-65 years in good health. Recombination joined TRBV6-4 with TRBJ2-3; the D gene is possibly TRBD1, with 5 bases matching. The sequencing input was blood. In nucleotide form, the sequence is TGTGCCAGCAGTCCAGGGACAGATACGCAGTATTTT. It encodes CASSPGTDTQYF.